These 32 T cell receptor beta chains were sequenced from one sample in a study of blood T cell repertoires in COVID-19. Assay: immunoSEQ multiplex PCR; the TCRdb copy retains only in-frame clones and omits some. Altogether 100,000 or so clones are present, around 74% being singletons, with the ten largest covering approximately 19%. The sequencing sample was made of peripheral blood. The receptors shown here come from a woman between 65 and 79 years old with acute or convalescent COVID-19.

This clone appeared many times. This chain links TRBV4-1 with TRBJ1-6, with 9 bases identical to TRBD1. The germline V gene has CDR1 MGHRA and CDR2 YSYEKL. The CDR3 extends over 16 amino acids. The V and J ends lost 3 bases and 11 bases, in that order; junction bases with no gene match: 11. The CDR3 nucleotides read TGCGCCAGCAGCCAGAGGACGACAGGGGGGGGTACACCCCTCCACTTT. It codes for CASSQRTTGGGTPLHF.

V gene TRBV6-5 combines with J gene TRBJ2-7, with 12 positions matching TRBD2. This CDR3 comprises 15 residues. CDR1 is MNHEY and CDR2 is SVGAGI in the germline V gene. The trim removed 6 bases at V and 5 bases at J, leaving 8 bases unmatched. The CDR3 reads CASSLTSGGPDEQYF. The DNA for the CDR3 is TGTGCCAGCAGCCTTACTAGCGGGGGGCCTGACGAGCAGTACTTC.

This rearrangement joins TRBV7-9 to TRBJ2-1; the match to TRBD2 covers 7 bases. CDR1 SEHNR and CDR2 FQNEAQ come from the germline V gene (reference sequence). The ends lost 5 bases at V and 7 bases at J; junction bases unmatched: 20. CDR3 length: 18 amino acids. The CDR3, as DNA: TGTGCCAGCAGCCTCGTCTTGACGGGGGGATTCCCCCAGAATGAGCAGTTCTTC. This encodes CASSLVLTGGFPQNEQFF.

The J gene is TRBJ2-1, the V gene TRBV30; D gene ambiguous. The CDR3 is 12 amino acids. Germline-derived CDR1 and CDR2 are GTSNPN and SVGIG (reference sequence). The V end lost 5 bases, the J end lost 3 bases, and 8 bases lay between the germline ends. CDR3 amino acids: CAWSGNYNEQFF. The CDR3 nucleotides are TGTGCCTGGTCAGGAAACTACAATGAGCAGTTCTTC.

V gene TRBV15 combines with J gene TRBJ2-2, with D possibly matching TRBD1 (5 bases). V lost 1 base, J lost 9 bases, and 12 bases lay in between. Looked up from germline, CDR1 is LNHNV and CDR2 is YYDKDF (reference sequence). The CDR3 covers 14 residues. CDR3 bases: TGTGCCACCAGCAGAGGGCAGGGTGCCCGGGAGCTGTTTTTT. Amino acid sequence: CATSRGQGARELFF.

In this sample, this clone turned up a few times. The chain uses TRBV2 and TRBJ2-7; 8 positions agree with TRBD2. From germline, CDR1 is SNHLY and CDR2 FYNNEI. V lost 4 bases and J lost 1; bases outside the gene matches: 6. This CDR3 has 15 residues. The CDR3 reads CASSGASGYSYEQYF. The CDR3 nucleotides are TGTGCCAGCAGTGGGGCTAGCGGGTATTCCTACGAGCAGTACTTC.

This clone was recorded a few times. The chain couples TRBV9 to TRBJ2-1, with D perhaps matching TRBD1 (6 bases). The CDR3 spans 13 residues. Trimming shortened V by 0 bases and J by 7 bases, and 8 bases separated the two germline ends. CDR1 is SGDLS, CDR2 YYNGEE, per germline. The CDR3 sequence is CASSVGDMNEQFF. The CDR3 DNA is TGTGCCAGCAGCGTAGGGGACATGAATGAGCAGTTCTTC.

The chain is built from TRBV5-1 and TRBJ2-1, with 12 bases that match TRBD2. This CDR3 has 18 amino acids. Losses at the gene ends were 0 bases for V and 0 bases for J; bases not matched to a gene: 4. The germline V gene has CDR1 SGHRS and CDR2 YFSETQ. CDR3 DNA: TGCGCCAGCAGCTTGGGACTAGCGGGGGCCCGCTCCTACAATGAGCAGTTCTTC. Amino acid sequence: CASSLGLAGARSYNEQFF.

The chain links TRBV28 to TRBJ2-1, with D tentatively TRBD2 (6 bases). Per the germline V gene, CDR1 is MDHEN and CDR2 is SYDVKM. V lost 5 bases and J 0 bases, leaving 8 bases between the germline ends. The CDR3 loop spans 14 amino acids. Written as DNA, the CDR3 is TGTGCCAGCAGTCCTAGCGCCTCCTACAATGAGCAGTTCTTC. Translation gives CASSPSASYNEQFF.

This clone appeared a single time. The CDR3 sequence: CASSLVAVSYEQYF. The DNA for the CDR3 is TGTGCCAGCAGCTTGGTAGCAGTCTCCTACGAGCAGTACTTC. The rearrangement uses TRBV5-8 and TRBJ2-7; no clear D gene. Looked up from germline, CDR1 is SGHTS and CDR2 is YDEGEE. This CDR3 contains 14 residues. The V end was cut by 0 bases, the J end by 0 bases, with 7 bases between.

This sequence joins TRBV6-5 and TRBJ2-1, with D tentatively TRBD1 (5 bases). The CDR3 is made up of 13 amino acids. From germline, CDR1 is MNHEY and CDR2 SVGAGI. Trimming stripped 6 bases from V and 3 bases from J, with 9 bases between. The CDR3 is CASSADSYNEQFF. CDR3 DNA: TGTGCCAGCAGCGCCGACAGCTACAATGAGCAGTTCTTC.

This clone occurred a few times. The CDR3 DNA reads TGTGCAAGTCGCTTAGAAGAACCGGGGGGCAATCAGCCCCAGCATTTT. Encoded protein: CASRLEEPGGNQPQHF. The chain employs TRBV12-2 and TRBJ1-5. TRBV12-2 is assigned pseudogene status. The CDR3 runs to 16 residues.

CDR3 loop: CASSFPKGTSGGTDTQYF. CDR3 DNA: TGTGCCAGCAGCTTTCCCAAGGGGACTAGCGGGGGCACAGATACGCAGTATTTT. The chain recombines TRBV13 with TRBJ2-3; TRBD2 matches 13 bases. Germline V gene lookup returns CDR1 PRHDT and CDR2 FYEKMQ (reference sequence). The junction had 7 bases not matched to a gene; V was cut back by 3 bases and J by 1 base. The CDR3 has 18 amino acids.

CDR3 loop: CASSQDPGGNTEAFF. The CDR3 DNA is TGCGCCAGCAGCCAAGACCCAGGAGGCAACACTGAAGCTTTCTTT. V and J are TRBV4-3 and TRBJ1-1; D is ambiguous. V dropped 0 bases and J dropped 2 bases, with 10 bases sitting between them. Germline CDR1 is LGHNA and CDR2 is YSLEER. CDR3 size: 15 residues.

The chain couples TRBV7-7 to TRBJ2-7; 11 bases match TRBD2. V gave up 5 bases and J gave up 4 bases; unmatched junction bases: 16. Germline CDR1 is SSHAT and CDR2 is FNYEAQ (reference sequence). This CDR3 has 18 residues. CDR3 sequence reads: CASSLRVAGGPSTYEQYF. CDR3 DNA: TGTGCCAGCAGCCTCCGGGTAGCGGGGGGGCCAAGTACTTACGAGCAGTACTTC.

J is TRBJ2-5 and V is TRBV6-6, with a weak D call TRBD1 (6 bases). Germline V gene lookup returns CDR1 MNHNY and CDR2 SVGAGI (reference sequence). The V end was cut by 10 bases, the J end by 3 bases, with 12 bases between. The length of the CDR3 is 12 residues. In DNA, the CDR3 is TGTGCCATTTCGAGGACAGAAGAGACCCAGTACTTC. This encodes CAISRTEETQYF.

V usage is TRBV11-2 and J usage is TRBJ2-3; the match to TRBD2 covers 8 bases. The germline V gene encodes CDR1 SGHAT and CDR2 FQNNGV. The V and J ends lost 4 bases and 6 bases, in that order; junction bases with no gene match: 12. The CDR3 is made up of 16 amino acids. As DNA, the CDR3 is TGTGCCAGCAGCTCGCTTAGGGGACTAGGCGGTGATACGCAGTATTTT. Translated, it gives CASSSLRGLGGDTQYF.

The V call is TRBV30, the J call TRBJ1-1, with a tentative D call TRBD1 (5 bases). CDR1 is GTSNPN and CDR2 is SVGIG in the germline V gene (reference sequence). This CDR3 spans 11 amino acids. Between the trimmed V and J ends, which lost 3 bases and 8 bases, there was a span of 10 bases. The chain's CDR3 is CAWSRQTEAFF. CDR3 DNA sequence: TGTGCCTGGAGCAGACAGACCGAAGCTTTCTTT.

The CDR3 nucleotides are TGTGCCAGCAGTACCCGCAGCACCGGGGAGCTGTTTTTT. It is translated as CASSTRSTGELFF. The chain is built from TRBV12-3 or TRBV12-4 and TRBJ2-2; D not resolved. CDR3 length: 13 residues. V was pared by 5 bases and J by 4 bases, with 8 bases between.

This chain uses TRBV9 with TRBJ2-6; the match to TRBD1 covers 7 bases. The germline V gene encodes CDR1 SGDLS and CDR2 YYNGEE. CDR3 length: 15 residues. The V and J ends lost 4 bases and 3 bases, in that order; junction bases with no gene match: 4. The CDR3 region has the DNA TGTGCCAGCAGCCTGACAGGGAGTGGGGCCAACGTCCTGACTTTC. This encodes CASSLTGSGANVLTF.

Note on this clone: Other DNA sequences in the same sample also yield this CDR3. CDR3 in DNA: TGTGCCAGCAGTTTGTTAGACAGGGTAAGGACTGAAGCTTTCTTT. Translation gives CASSLLDRVRTEAFF. The chain joins TRBV28 to TRBJ1-1; 7 bases fit TRBD1. Looked up from germline, CDR1 is MDHEN and CDR2 is SYDVKM. V shed 3 bases and J 5 bases; nucleotides not matched to a gene: 9. The CDR3 contains 15 residues.

The chain is built from TRBV5-1 and TRBJ1-2; 8 nucleotides match TRBD1. Germline CDR1 and CDR2: SGHRS and YFSETQ. This CDR3 is built from 14 residues. With V trimmed by 2 bases and J by 3 bases, 3 bases remained unmatched. The CDR3, as DNA: TGCGCCAGCAGCTTACAGGGACAGGACTATGGCTACACCTTC. Protein sequence: CASSLQGQDYGYTF.

This clone was observed once. The chain couples TRBV19 to TRBJ1-3, with no clear D. V lost 5 bases and J lost 2, with 10 bases in between. Germline assignment: CDR1 LNHDA and CDR2 SQIVND (reference sequence). The CDR3 loop spans 14 amino acids. CDR3 residues: CASSVSGTGNTIYF. Here the CDR3 DNA reads TGTGCCAGTAGTGTGTCGGGGACTGGAAACACCATATATTTT.

This chain uses TRBV7-9 with TRBJ1-3, with D possibly TRBD1 on 5 matching bases. V was cut by 0 bases and J by 4 bases, with 13 bases left in between. The CDR3 loop spans 16 amino acids. From germline, CDR1 is SEHNR and CDR2 FQNEAQ (reference sequence). CDR3 protein: CASSLATGTSGNTIYF. The CDR3 DNA is TGTGCCAGCAGCTTAGCAACAGGCACTTCGGGAAACACCATATATTTT.

This chain links TRBV27 with TRBJ1-2; no clear D. The CDR3 has 15 residues. Germline-derived CDR1 and CDR2 are MNHEY and SMNVEV (reference sequence). The V end lost 6 bases, the J end lost 6 bases, and 20 bases lay between the germline ends. CDR3 DNA: TGTGCCAGCAGCCTAGGAGGAGAGGGTGGGGATGGCTACACCTTC. Its translation: CASSLGGEGGDGYTF.

This clone was detected once. This chain uses TRBV6-2 or TRBV6-3 with TRBJ2-3; D might be TRBD2 (6 bases). There are 15 residues in the CDR3. Germline CDR1 and CDR2: MNHEY and SVGEGT. V was cut by 5 bases and J by 2 bases, with 14 bases left in between. The CDR3 sequence: CASSQAGRTTDTQYF. As DNA, the CDR3 is TGTGCCAGCAGTCAGGCGGGACGCACCACAGATACGCAGTATTTT.

The chain recombines TRBV4-1 with TRBJ2-3, with unresolved D. The CDR3 covers 15 residues. V dropped 1 base and J dropped 3 bases, with 11 bases sitting between them. Germline CDR1 is MGHRA and CDR2 is YSYEKL. In DNA form, the CDR3 reads TGCGCCAGCAGCCAAGGTATCCAGGATACAGATACGCAGTATTTT. The encoded protein is CASSQGIQDTDTQYF.

Written as DNA, the CDR3 is TGTGCCAGCAGTTACCCTTTTCCCGCCACAGGGGGCCAAGAGACCCAGTACTTC. It codes for CASSYPFPATGGQETQYF. The chain combines TRBV6-2 or TRBV6-3 with TRBJ2-5; 8 bases line up with TRBD1. Germline assignment: CDR1 MNHEY and CDR2 SVGEGT. This CDR3 spans 18 amino acids. Trimming took 2 bases from V and 1 from J; bases not matched to a gene: 12.

V is TRBV6-5 and J is TRBJ2-7; the D gene is possibly TRBD1 (6 bases). Germline loops: CDR1 MNHEY, CDR2 SVGAGI. The CDR3 runs 15 residues. V shed 0 bases and J shed 3 bases, with 12 bases lying between them. This CDR3 is CASSYSDRPVYEQYF. The DNA of the CDR3 is TGTGCCAGCAGTTACTCTGACAGGCCTGTCTACGAGCAGTACTTC.

Notes on this clone: Other DNA sequences in the sample encode the same CDR3. The chain is built from TRBV5-1 and TRBJ1-1; D ambiguous. Trimming stripped 0 bases from V and 0 bases from J, with 6 bases between. The germline CDR1 and CDR2 sequences are SGHRS and YFSETQ. This CDR3 spans 14 amino acids. CDR3 bases: TGCGCCAGCAGCTTGGGAGGGATGAACACTGAAGCTTTCTTT. It yields the protein CASSLGGMNTEAFF.

This chain joins TRBV6-5 and TRBJ2-1; a possible D gene is TRBD1 (5 bases). With 6 bases removed from V and 0 bases from J, the gap between germline ends came to 12 bases. Germline loops: CDR1 MNHEY, CDR2 SVGAGI. This CDR3 is built from 15 residues. The CDR3 is CASRRQFNSYNEQFF. The CDR3 DNA sequence: TGTGCCAGCAGGAGACAGTTTAACTCCTACAATGAGCAGTTCTTC.

The chain employs TRBV28 and TRBJ2-4, with 7 bases matching TRBD2. V shed 7 bases and J 1 base; nucleotides not matched to a gene: 4. The V gene's germline CDR1 is MDHEN and CDR2 SYDVKM. This CDR3 comprises 14 residues. DNA of the CDR3: TGTGCCAGCACGCCCGGGGGGGCCAAAAACATTCAGTACTTC. Its translation: CASTPGGAKNIQYF.